These 27 T cell receptor beta chains originate from one sample sequenced in a study of blood T cell repertoires in COVID-19. The data were produced by immunoSEQ multiplex PCR, yet TCRdb's version contains in-frame clones alone and is incomplete. This table holds around 57,000 clones, around 87% found once. The sequenced sample was peripheral blood. These receptors originate from a man between 45 and 60 years old with active COVID-19.

The chain couples TRBV9 to TRBJ2-7; the D gene is possibly TRBD2 (7 bases). Germline V gene data show CDR1 as SGDLS and CDR2 as YYNGEE. V shed 7 bases and J shed 2 bases, with 19 bases lying between them. This CDR3 is built from 15 residues. The CDR3 region is CASSYGGGGTYEQYF. The CDR3 DNA is TGTGCCAGCTCCTATGGGGGCGGGGGAACCTACGAGCAGTACTTC.

The chain joins TRBV18 to TRBJ2-3; 9 bases align to TRBD2. The J segment lost 1 base and the V segment lost 0 bases, leaving 2 bases of the junction unmatched. The CDR3 has 16 residues. Germline assignment: CDR1 KGHSH and CDR2 LQKENI. The CDR3, as DNA: TGTGCCAGCTCACCACCCCGACTAGCGGGCACAGATACGCAGTATTTT. Amino acid sequence: CASSPPRLAGTDTQYF. Using reference TRBV18 and TRBJ2-3 for the parts outside the CDR3, the full variable domain is NAGVMQNPRHLVRRRGQEARLRCSPMKGHSHVYWYRQLPEEGLKFMVYLQKENIIDESGMPKERFSAEFPKEGPSILRIQQVVRGDSAAYFCASSPPRLAGTDTQYFGPGTRLTVL.

This rearrangement joins TRBV30 to TRBJ2-1, with 8 bases that match TRBD2. The CDR3 consists of 15 residues. The J segment lost 4 bases and the V segment lost 2 bases, leaving 7 bases of the junction unmatched. CDR1 GTSNPN and CDR2 SVGIG come from the germline V gene (reference sequence). CDR3 loop: CAWSFGTRSYNEQFF. The DNA of the CDR3 is TGTGCCTGGAGTTTCGGGACTAGGTCGTACAATGAGCAGTTCTTC.

V usage is TRBV7-2 and J usage is TRBJ2-7; 8 bases match TRBD1. V was clipped by 5 bases and J by 3 bases; unmatched bases: 6. Germline assignment: CDR1 SGHTA and CDR2 FQGNSA. The length of the CDR3 is 14 residues. This chain's CDR3 is CASSLAGTGYEQYF. The CDR3 region has the DNA TGTGCCAGCAGCCTGGCCGGGACAGGCTACGAGCAGTACTTC.

V usage is TRBV24-1 and J usage is TRBJ2-2, with a possible D match to TRBD2 (5 bases). This CDR3 contains 16 residues. Germline CDR1 reads KGHDR; CDR2 reads SFDVKD. V shed 5 bases and J shed 1 base, with 13 bases lying between them. The CDR3, as DNA: TGTGCCACCAGTGGCCTCGACGGAGGGAACACCGGGGAGCTGTTTTTT. Its translation is CATSGLDGGNTGELFF.

The chain employs TRBV12-3 or TRBV12-4 and TRBJ1-1; 7 bases line up with TRBD1. The CDR3 loop spans 13 amino acids. The trim removed 7 bases at V and 2 bases at J, leaving 4 bases unmatched. The CDR3: CASIWDRNTEAFF. The CDR3 region has the DNA TGTGCCAGCATCTGGGACAGAAACACTGAAGCTTTCTTT.

V is TRBV5-5 and J is TRBJ1-3; TRBD1 matches at 9 bases. Losses at the gene ends were 0 bases for V and 1 base for J; bases not matched to a gene: 8. CDR1 and CDR2 from the germline V gene are SGHKS and YYEKEE (reference sequence). This CDR3 region has 18 residues. The CDR3 is CASSLAGGQGGSGNTIYF. CDR3 bases: TGTGCCAGCAGCTTGGCCGGGGGACAGGGAGGGTCTGGAAACACCATATATTTT.

V and J are TRBV7-3 and TRBJ1-1; no firm D call. V was shortened by 4 bases and J by 7 bases, with 19 bases between the two germline ends. Looked up from germline, CDR1 is SGHTA and CDR2 is FQGTGA. This CDR3 comprises 15 residues. The CDR3, as DNA: TGTGCCAGCAGCTCCGTGCAAATTCAGCGGGGTGAAGCTTTCTTT. This gives the protein CASSSVQIQRGEAFF.

In this sample, this clone turned up once. J is TRBJ2-1 and V is TRBV5-1; D possibly corresponds to TRBD2 (5 bases). Germline loops: CDR1 SGHRS, CDR2 YFSETQ. V lost 0 bases, J lost 2 bases, and 15 bases lay in between. The CDR3 has 17 residues. The CDR3 region is CASSLGNFAGAYNEQFF. CDR3 coding DNA: TGCGCCAGCAGCTTGGGGAATTTTGCCGGGGCCTACAATGAGCAGTTCTTC.

The rearrangement links TRBV28 to TRBJ2-3; TRBD2 is a possible D gene (6 bases). This CDR3 region has 13 residues. V lost 6 bases to trimming and J lost 4 bases, with 11 bases between them. The germline V gene encodes CDR1 MDHEN and CDR2 SYDVKM. CDR3 nucleotide sequence: TGTGCCAGCAGCCTGGCGGGGTCAGATACGCAGTATTTT. Its translation is CASSLAGSDTQYF.

This clone was found a few times. This chain joins TRBV5-1 and TRBJ2-5; D is possibly TRBD2 (5 bases). Trimming cost V 0 bases and J 6 bases, with 15 bases left between them. The CDR3 runs 15 residues. Germline V CDR1 and CDR2: SGHRS, YFSETQ. The CDR3 DNA follows: TGCGCCAGCAGCTTGGGGAGGAATTGGCCACAGACCCAGTACTTC. Protein product: CASSLGRNWPQTQYF.

The chain links TRBV28 to TRBJ2-5, with 9 bases fitting TRBD2. The CDR3 totals 15 residues. The germline gives CDR1 MDHEN, CDR2 SYDVKM. Losses at the gene ends were 5 bases for V and 4 bases for J; bases not matched to a gene: 8. DNA for the CDR3: TGTGCCAGCAGTGGTCGCGGGGGGGCTCGAGAGACCCAGTACTTC. It specifies CASSGRGGARETQYF.

The chain employs TRBV19 and TRBJ2-7; D uncertain. This CDR3 is built from 13 residues. Trimming removed 3 bases at V and 1 base at J, with 7 bases between. Germline CDR1 is LNHDA and CDR2 is SQIVND (reference sequence). The CDR3 DNA is TGTGCCAGTAGTATGAGCCCTTCCTACGAGCAGTACTTC. Its translation is CASSMSPSYEQYF.

The chain carries TRBV27 and TRBJ1-6; possibly TRBD1 for D (6 bases). This CDR3 has 15 amino acids. CDR1 and CDR2 from the germline V gene are MNHEY and SMNVEV (reference sequence). V was trimmed by 7 bases and J by 7 bases, leaving 17 bases between them. The chain's CDR3 is CASTPLADRNSPLHF. CDR3 DNA sequence: TGTGCCAGCACCCCCCTGGCAGACAGGAATTCACCCCTCCACTTT.

The genes are TRBV7-2 and TRBJ2-3; D gene ambiguous. Per the germline V gene, CDR1 is SGHTA and CDR2 is FQGNSA. V shed 4 bases and J shed 0 bases, with 11 bases lying between them. CDR3 length: 15 residues. The CDR3 coding sequence is TGTGCCAGCAGCTCCCCGAGGATTAGCACAGATACGCAGTATTTT. Encoded protein: CASSSPRISTDTQYF.

This clone was seen just once. The V and J genes are TRBV19 and TRBJ2-4, with unresolved D. Germline V CDR1 and CDR2: LNHDA, SQIVND (reference sequence). V was trimmed by 4 bases and J by 0 bases, leaving 16 bases between them. The CDR3 is 17 residues long. The DNA for the CDR3 is TGTGCCAGTAGTACCAAGAGTACGACTTTAGCCAAAAACATTCAGTACTTC. The encoded protein is CASSTKSTTLAKNIQYF.

This chain connects TRBV28 to TRBJ2-6, with a weak D call TRBD2 (5 bases). Germline values: CDR1 MDHEN, CDR2 SYDVKM. The length of the CDR3 is 18 residues. Trimming removed 5 bases from V and 1 base from J, with 18 bases in between. The CDR3 nucleotides are TGTGCCAGCAGTCTAGCATCTGAGGGCCTTTCTGGGGCCAACGTCCTGACTTTC. It translates to CASSLASEGLSGANVLTF.

The chain joins TRBV7-8 to TRBJ2-2; 11 positions match TRBD2. This CDR3 contains 17 residues. Trimming removed 0 bases from V and 3 bases from J; junction bases left unmatched: 3. Germline V CDR1 and CDR2: SGHVS, FQNEAQ. The CDR3 nucleotides read TGTGCCAGCAGCTTAGCCGGGACTAGCGGATACACCGGGGAGCTGTTTTTT. The encoded protein is CASSLAGTSGYTGELFF.

The CDR3 reads CASSPPTGKGEQYF. The CDR3 coding sequence is TGTGCCAGCAGCCCACCCACGGGGAAAGGCGAGCAGTACTTC. This chain connects TRBV11-2 to TRBJ2-7, with D perhaps matching TRBD2 (5 bases). V was pared by 5 bases and J by 6 bases, with 17 bases between. In germline, CDR1 is SGHAT, CDR2 FQNNGV. The CDR3 is 14 residues long.

This clone was detected a few times. This chain uses TRBV28 with TRBJ2-7; tentative D call: TRBD2 (5 bases). Per germline, CDR1 MDHEN and CDR2 SYDVKM. The CDR3 has 15 residues. The V end lost 1 base, the J end lost 6 bases, and 16 bases lay between the germline ends. Here the CDR3 reads CASSLSFSGGGEQYF. The CDR3 coding sequence is TGTGCCAGCAGTTTATCCTTTTCGGGTGGAGGCGAGCAGTACTTC.

The CDR3 region is CASSLVLLAGQETQYF. Here the CDR3 DNA reads TGCGCCAGCAGCTTGGTCCTACTAGCGGGACAAGAGACCCAGTACTTC. The chain is built from TRBV5-1 and TRBJ2-5, with TRBD2 matching over 10 bases. Germline V gene lookup returns CDR1 SGHRS and CDR2 YFSETQ. The CDR3 consists of 16 residues. Losses at the gene ends were 0 bases for V and 2 bases for J; bases not matched to a gene: 4.

The chain uses TRBV2 and TRBJ2-3, with D unclear. The CDR3 has 11 residues. V was shortened by 5 bases and J by 2 bases, with 2 bases between the two germline ends. Germline CDR1 and CDR2: SNHLY and FYNNEI. The CDR3 DNA is TGTGCCAGCAGTTACACAGATACGCAGTATTTT. Residues: CASSYTDTQYF. Together with reference TRBV2 and TRBJ2-3, the CDR3 gives the full variable domain: EPEVTQTPSHQVTQMGQEVILRCVPISNHLYFYWYRQILGQKVEFLVSFYNNEISEKSEIFDDQFSVERPDGSNFTLKIRSTKLEDSAMYFCASSYTDTQYFGPGTRLTVL.

The DNA for the CDR3 is TGTGCCAGCAGCCGTAGAGAGGGGGACGAGCAGTACTTC. This codes for CASSRREGDEQYF. The gene calls are TRBV6-5 and TRBJ2-7; tentative D call: TRBD1 (6 bases). Trimming removed 6 bases from V and 5 bases from J, with 14 bases in between. This CDR3 contains 13 residues. The germline CDR1 and CDR2 sequences are MNHEY and SVGAGI.

The V call is TRBV6-5, the J call TRBJ1-2; 8 bases align to TRBD1. The ends lost 6 bases at V and 3 bases at J; junction bases unmatched: 6. The germline V gene has CDR1 MNHEY and CDR2 SVGAGI. This CDR3 is 14 amino acids long. CDR3 coding DNA: TGTGCCAGCAGCACAGGGGGTCTGGACTATGGCTACACCTTC. This codes for CASSTGGLDYGYTF.

The chain carries TRBV12-3 or TRBV12-4 and TRBJ2-3, with D possibly being TRBD1 (6 bases). Trimming pared 3 bases from V and 8 bases from J, leaving 9 bases between. The CDR3 runs to 12 residues. CDR3 bases: TGTGCCAGCAGTTTCGAAGGGGGTACGCAGTATTTT. As protein: CASSFEGGTQYF.

The gene calls are TRBV15 and TRBJ1-1; D is uncertain. Trimming left V 0 bases short and J 8 bases short, with 10 bases between. The germline gives CDR1 LNHNV, CDR2 YYDKDF (reference sequence). The CDR3 extends over 13 amino acids. CDR3 loop: CATSRDIEGEAFF. The CDR3 coding sequence is TGTGCCACCAGCAGAGATATAGAGGGCGAAGCTTTCTTT.

This clone turned up a few times. This chain links TRBV30 with TRBJ1-2, with 8 nucleotides matching TRBD1. J was trimmed by 6 bases and V by 0 bases; bases with no gene match: 12. The CDR3 runs to 16 residues. Per germline, CDR1 GTSNPN and CDR2 SVGIG (reference sequence). The CDR3 sequence: CAWSVQIAGGKNGYTF. CDR3 nucleotide sequence: TGTGCCTGGAGTGTACAAATCGCAGGGGGCAAGAATGGCTACACCTTC.